Below, 9 T cell receptor beta chains from the same sample are listed, as sequenced in a study of OX40 agonist ivuxolimab in advanced cancers. Assay: immunoSEQ multiplex PCR; the TCRdb copy retains only in-frame clones and omits some. The repertoire holds 98,000 or so clones, with around 93% as singletons. This specimen consisted of CD4+ or CD8+ T cells sorted from blood, obtained in a trial of the OX40 agonist ivuxolimab. The receptor source for this set is an adult with an advanced solid tumor such as melanoma, head and neck, liver or kidney cancer.

This clone was counted once. The chain combines TRBV5-1 with TRBJ2-7, with 16 bases aligning to TRBD2. Trimming removed 4 bases from V and 3 bases from J; junction bases left unmatched: 7. Per the germline V gene, CDR1 is SGHRS and CDR2 is YFSETQ. The CDR3 runs to 17 residues. CDR3 region: CASSPGLAGGPGYEQYF. The CDR3 DNA sequence: TGCGCCAGCAGCCCGGGACTAGCGGGAGGGCCCGGCTACGAGCAGTACTTC.

The chain is built from TRBV5-4 and TRBJ2-5; 7 nucleotides line up with TRBD1. The length of the CDR3 is 13 residues. The germline CDR1 and CDR2 sequences are SGHNT and YYREEE (reference sequence). V gave up 4 bases and J gave up 9 bases; unmatched junction bases: 9. CDR3 in DNA: TGTGCCAGCAGCCAGACAGGGAGTGGAGCCCAGTACTTC. It codes for CASSQTGSGAQYF.

The chain has TRBV30 and TRBJ2-1, with no clear D. The CDR3 consists of 11 residues. The ends were cut back, 0 bases at V and 8 bases at J, with 5 bases in the middle. Germline CDR1 reads GTSNPN; CDR2 reads SVGIG (reference sequence). For the CDR3, the DNA is TGTGCCTGGAGTGTACGCCATGAGCAGTTCTTC. It specifies CAWSVRHEQFF. Together with reference TRBV30 and TRBJ2-1, the CDR3 gives the full variable domain: SQTIHQWPATLVQPVGSPLSLECTVEGTSNPNLYWYRQAAGRGLQLLFYSVGIGQISSEVPQNLSASRPQDRQFILSSKKLLLSDSGFYLCAWSVRHEQFFGPGTRLTVL.

A word on this clone: Other DNA variants within this sample encode the same CDR3. This chain joins TRBV9 and TRBJ2-2, with D tentatively TRBD1 (6 bases). Germline V gene sequence: CDR1 SGDLS, CDR2 YYNGEE. Trimming left V 0 bases short and J 5 bases short, with 11 bases between. The CDR3 covers 15 residues. This chain's CDR3 is CASSVGGLSTGELFF. Here the CDR3 DNA reads TGTGCCAGCAGCGTAGGGGGGCTTTCTACCGGGGAGCTGTTTTTT. Based on the CDR3 plus reference TRBV9 and TRBJ2-2, the full variable domain is DSGVTQTPKHLITATGQRVTLRCSPRSGDLSVYWYQQSLDQGLQFLIQYYNGEERAKGNILERFSAQQFPDLHSELNLSSLELGDSALYFCASSVGGLSTGELFFGEGSRLTVL.

The J gene is TRBJ2-2, the V gene TRBV7-9, with 11 bases matching TRBD2. V was clipped by 1 base and J by 2 bases; unmatched bases: 9. The CDR3 runs 19 residues. In germline, CDR1 is SEHNR, CDR2 FQNEAQ (reference sequence). DNA of the CDR3: TGTGCCAGCAGCTTAGATCGCCTAGCGGGGGGCACTAACACCGGGGAGCTGTTTTTT. As protein: CASSLDRLAGGTNTGELFF.

The chain joins TRBV11-2 to TRBJ1-3, with a possible D match to TRBD1 (5 bases). CDR1 is SGHAT, CDR2 FQNNGV, per germline. The length of the CDR3 is 15 residues. Trimming pared 4 bases from V and 6 bases from J, leaving 16 bases between. CDR3 in amino acids: CASSSTGGKVNTIYF. Written as DNA, the CDR3 is TGTGCCAGCAGCTCGACCGGGGGGAAGGTAAACACCATATATTTT.

In its sample, this clone was seen once. The CDR3 loop is CASSLTGQGNSPLHF. CDR3 nucleotide sequence: TGTGCCAGCAGCCTAACGGGACAGGGAAATTCACCCCTCCACTTT. V gene TRBV6-6 combines with J gene TRBJ1-6; 9 bases match TRBD1. V lost 6 bases, J lost 7 bases, and 7 bases stayed unmatched. This CDR3 is built from 15 residues. Per germline, CDR1 MNHNY and CDR2 SVGAGI (reference sequence).

This chain joins TRBV9 and TRBJ2-2, with 7 bases lining up with TRBD2. The CDR3 is 15 amino acids. V lost 0 bases to trimming and J lost 5 bases; unmatched junction nucleotides: 4. Germline CDR1 and CDR2: SGDLS and YYNGEE. The CDR3 DNA reads as TGTGCCAGCAGCGTAGTCGGGGGGTTAACCGGGGAGCTGTTTTTT. Translating gives CASSVVGGLTGELFF.

The chain joins TRBV4-1 to TRBJ2-3; weak D call: TRBD1 (6 bases). Per the germline V gene, CDR1 is MGHRA and CDR2 is YSYEKL. The CDR3 covers 14 residues. The V end was cut by 0 bases, the J end by 5 bases, with 9 bases between. CDR3 amino acids: CASSQERGGDTQYF. CDR3 bases: TGCGCCAGCAGCCAAGAAAGAGGGGGAGATACGCAGTATTTT.